The present T cell receptor (beta chain) was sequenced within a study of siplizumab effects on memory and regulatory T cells. Whole-study findings and limits: Researchers could map only a minor fraction of alloreactive clones to unstimulated subsets. The apparent diversity of naive T cells exceeded that of memory cells, and naive T cells seemed to make a major contribution to the alloresponse.

Of note for this clone: Its target is unknown.

This table comes from immunoSEQ multiplex PCR, and its TCRdb copy is limited to in-frame clones, with some not included. The sample carries 95,000 to 100,000 clones, 85% to 95% recorded once. This CDR3 is built from 16 residues. Trimming cost V 3 bases and J 0 bases; bases outside gene matches: 4. The germline V gene encodes CDR1 MNHEY and CDR2 SMNVEV (reference sequence). The sequence came from a human donor in good health. The specimen sequenced was non-Treg CD4+ T cells sorted from blood. The chain employs TRBV27 and TRBJ2-1, with 8 bases lining up with TRBD2. In DNA form, the CDR3 reads TGTGCCAGCAGTTTTCAAAGCGGGAGCTCCTACAATGAGCAGTTCTTC. Translated: CASSFQSGSSYNEQFF.